Ten or more counts support the clone carrying this TCR beta chain. Its antigen is unidentified. Germline CDR1 reads DFQATT; CDR2 reads SNEGSKA (reference sequence). The V end was cut by 0 bases, the J end by 2 bases, with 13 bases between. The CDR3 spans 15 residues. These data belong to a study of T cells in Graves' hyperthyroidism and ophthalmopathy. For the study at large: Before any treatment, at initial diagnosis, peripheral blood was collected. The study, taken as a whole, reports: Most clonotypes expanded in the thyroid (above 0.001) were also present in blood. Stable hyperthyroidism and ophthalmopathy were separated using 13 V-J signatures.

What was amplified from RNA transcripts were TCR beta CDR3 regions. TCR CDR3 underwent first-round RT-PCR with the HTBI primer set. TCRdb re-called the multiplex PCR reads through MiXCR, storing one row per CDR3 protein. Altogether about 480,000 distinct CDR3 sequences are present, about 24% being singletons, with the ten largest covering approximately 11%. Fresh 10 ml peripheral blood yielded PBMCs. The rearrangement joins TRBV20-1 to TRBJ2-5; possible D gene TRBD2, 5 bases. The sample comprised blood. The clonotype comes from a woman in her twenties or thirties with Graves' ophthalmopathy. CDR3 coding DNA: TGCAGTGCTAGAGATCCTGGACGGGGACAAGAGACCCAGTACTTC. This codes for CSARDPGRGQETQYF.